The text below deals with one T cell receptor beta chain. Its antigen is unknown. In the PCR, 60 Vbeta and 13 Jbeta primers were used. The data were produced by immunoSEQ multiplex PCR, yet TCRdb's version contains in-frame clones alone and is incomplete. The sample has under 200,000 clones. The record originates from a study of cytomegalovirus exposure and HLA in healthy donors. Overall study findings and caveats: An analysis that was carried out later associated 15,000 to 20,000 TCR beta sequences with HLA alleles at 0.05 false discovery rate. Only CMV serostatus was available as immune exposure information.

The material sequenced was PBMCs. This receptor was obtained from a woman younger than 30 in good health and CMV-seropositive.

The CDR3 bases are TGTGCCAGCGGGACACGGAAAAACTATGGCTACACCTTC. The encoded protein is CASGTRKNYGYTF. The J gene is TRBJ1-2, the V gene TRBV5-6; tentatively, D is TRBD1 (6 bases). Trimming stripped 7 bases from V and 2 bases from J, with 12 bases between. Per germline, CDR1 SGHDT and CDR2 YYEEEE. The CDR3 consists of 13 residues. The full variable domain, its missing parts supplied by reference TRBV5-6 and TRBJ1-2, is DAGVTQSPTHLIKTRGQQVTLRCSPKSGHDTVSWYQQALGQGPQFIFQYYEEEERQRGNFPDRFSGHQFPNYSSELNVNALLLGDSALYLCASGTRKNYGYTFGSGTRLTVV.